Each of the 12 T cell receptor beta chains below was sequenced from the same sample in a study of CD8 T cells in Susac syndrome. It was with random hexamers that roughly 0.5 to 1 ug RNA was reverse transcribed. TCRdb reanalysed the immunoSEQ multiplex PCR reads using MiXCR and keeps one entry per CDR3 protein. In the table there are under 80,000 distinct CDR3 sequences, roughly 91% of which are singletons. Sequencing was done on a sample of CD4+ T cells from PBMCs. The receptors originated from a human donor with Susac syndrome.

The J gene is TRBJ2-7, the V gene TRBV9; 9 bases fit TRBD1. This CDR3 spans 16 amino acids. Germline V gene lookup returns CDR1 SGDLS and CDR2 YYNGEE. With V trimmed by 0 bases and J by 2 bases, 6 bases remained unmatched. The CDR3 DNA reads as TGTGCCAGCAGCGTAGATGTCGGACAGGGGACCTACGAGCAGTACTTC. Translation gives CASSVDVGQGTYEQYF.

The rearrangement links TRBV7-2 to TRBJ2-1; 7 nucleotides align to TRBD2. The CDR3 consists of 18 residues. CDR1 and CDR2 from the germline V gene are SGHTA and FQGNSA. V was pared by 1 base and J by 4 bases, with 13 bases of the junction left unmatched. The CDR3 is CASSLDWASGRRYNEQFF. CDR3 coding DNA: TGTGCCAGCAGCTTAGATTGGGCTAGCGGTAGGAGGTACAATGAGCAGTTCTTC.

The rearrangement uses TRBV6-5 and TRBJ1-2; 10 nucleotides align to TRBD1. In germline, CDR1 is MNHEY, CDR2 SVGAGI. J gave up 8 bases and V 2 bases, and 5 bases lay outside the gene matches. The length of the CDR3 is 14 residues. In nucleotides, the CDR3 is TGTGCCAGCAGTTACGGGACAGGGGTGGAGGGCTACACCTTC. It codes for CASSYGTGVEGYTF.

This chain uses TRBV18 with TRBJ2-7; 11 nucleotides align to TRBD1. V shed 6 bases, J shed 5 bases, and the junction held 9 bases outside the gene matches. Per germline, CDR1 KGHSH and CDR2 LQKENI. The CDR3 covers 15 residues. The CDR3 DNA reads as TGTGCCAGCTCCCCGGACAGGGGGCTTCTTAACGAGCAGTACTTC. Its protein product is CASSPDRGLLNEQYF. Based on the CDR3 plus reference TRBV18 and TRBJ2-7, the full variable domain is NAGVMQNPRHLVRRRGQEARLRCSPMKGHSHVYWYRQLPEEGLKFMVYLQKENIIDESGMPKERFSAEFPKEGPSILRIQQVVRGDSAAYFCASSPDRGLLNEQYFGPGTRLTVT.

In this sample, this clonotype turned up once. The chain carries TRBV7-2 and TRBJ2-5, with D perhaps matching TRBD1 (5 bases). The CDR3 totals 16 residues. In germline, CDR1 is SGHTA, CDR2 FQGNSA. Trimming left V 5 bases short and J 4 bases short, with 20 bases between. CDR3: CASSHWEQELRETQYF. The CDR3 DNA reads as TGTGCCAGCAGCCACTGGGAACAGGAGTTGCGAGAGACCCAGTACTTC.

The gene calls are TRBV6-6 and TRBJ1-2; possible D gene TRBD1, 6 bases. Germline values: CDR1 MNHNY, CDR2 SVGAGI (reference sequence). The V end was cut by 6 bases, the J end by 1 base, with 18 bases between. The CDR3 is made up of 16 amino acids. CDR3: CASSSLGGGDNYGYTF. The DNA for the CDR3 is TGTGCCAGCAGCTCCCTCGGTGGGGGCGATAACTATGGCTACACCTTC.

The V and J genes are TRBV30 and TRBJ1-1; tentative D call: TRBD1 (5 bases). Germline assignment: CDR1 GTSNPN and CDR2 SVGIG (reference sequence). The V end was cut by 1 base, the J end by 1 base, with 13 bases between. There are 15 residues in the CDR3. CDR3 nucleotides: TGTGCCTGGAGTGAAGGGGACCGAAGGAACACTGAAGCTTTCTTT. This sequence encodes CAWSEGDRRNTEAFF. The entire variable domain, with the rest obtained from reference TRBV30 and TRBJ1-1, is as follows: SQTIHQWPATLVQPVGSPLSLECTVEGTSNPNLYWYRQAAGRGLQLLFYSVGIGQISSEVPQNLSASRPQDRQFILSSKKLLLSDSGFYLCAWSEGDRRNTEAFFGQGTRLTVV.

The chain recombines TRBV19 with TRBJ2-5; either TRBD1 or TRBD2 may supply D (5 bases each). V was clipped by 5 bases and J by 5 bases, with 12 bases between them. Germline V CDR1 and CDR2: LNHDA, SQIVND (reference sequence). The CDR3 has 13 amino acids. For the CDR3, the DNA is TGTGCCAGTAGTTGGGGGTTAAGGGAGACCCAGTACTTC. It is translated as CASSWGLRETQYF.

This chain connects TRBV13 to TRBJ2-3, with TRBD2 identical over 10 bases. V trimming: 6 bases; J trimming: 2 bases; junction bases outside the gene matches: 5. The CDR3 contains 15 residues. Looked up from germline, CDR1 is PRHDT and CDR2 is FYEKMQ (reference sequence). CDR3 region: CASRLLAGPTDTQYF. CDR3 coding DNA: TGTGCCAGCAGGTTACTAGCGGGACCCACAGATACGCAGTATTTT.

The chain couples TRBV12-3 or TRBV12-4 to TRBJ2-3, with D possibly being TRBD1 (7 bases). The V gene lost 4 bases and the J gene lost 4 bases, with 15 bases spanning the gap. This CDR3 comprises 15 residues. The CDR3 is CASSWSRGRSDTQYF. As DNA, the CDR3 is TGTGCCAGCAGTTGGAGCAGGGGGAGGTCAGATACGCAGTATTTT.

J is TRBJ2-1 and V is TRBV28; D unresolved. This CDR3 region has 14 residues. CDR1 is MDHEN and CDR2 is SYDVKM in the germline V gene. The V end lost 4 bases, the J end lost 6 bases, and 13 bases lay between the germline ends. In nucleotides, the CDR3 is TGTGCCAGCAGTTCCTCCAAGGTCCGCAATGAGCAGTTCTTC. It specifies CASSSSKVRNEQFF.

The chain recombines TRBV5-1 with TRBJ2-6; D may be TRBD2 (5 bases). CDR3 length: 15 amino acids. The germline V gene encodes CDR1 SGHRS and CDR2 YFSETQ. Trimming left V 6 bases short and J 0 bases short, with 10 bases between. DNA for the CDR3: TGCGCCAGCACGGCCGGGGTCTCTGGGGCCAACGTCCTGACTTTC. Protein product: CASTAGVSGANVLTF.